This T cell receptor beta chain was sequenced in a study of T cells in Graves' hyperthyroidism and ophthalmopathy. The CDR3 sequence is 14 residues long. V shed 0 bases and J shed 9 bases, with 13 bases lying between them. Per the germline V gene, CDR1 is SGDLS and CDR2 is YYNGEE. TCR beta CDR3 regions were amplified from RNA. Initially, a first-round RT-PCR of the TCR CDR3 employed the HTBI primer set. Via MiXCR, TCRdb re-called the multiplex PCR reads, giving one row per CDR3 protein. The sample carries around 690,000 distinct CDR3 sequences, roughly 20% recorded once. Clinical Activity Scores of at least 3, NOSPECS grades of at least 4 and durations under 3 months characterized ophthalmopathy patients. Patients having uncontrolled infection, another autoimmune disease, pregnancy or lactation were not included. Diagnoses were established using clinical symptoms, serum thyroxine and TRAb, thyroid ultrasound and orbital computed tomography.

The TCR was taken from a man aged 30 to 39 with Graves' ophthalmopathy. The J gene is TRBJ2-1, the V gene TRBV9, with a possible D match to TRBD2 (6 bases). The sequenced sample consisted of blood. This CDR3 is CASSVDPAGTEQFF. The CDR3 DNA sequence: TGTGCCAGCAGCGTAGACCCGGCGGGGACTGAGCAGTTCTTC.